This TCR beta chain was recorded in a study of blood T cells in healthy people across ages. The authors ran a second PCR of about 6 to 12 cycles using a sample-barcoded 5' primer and a J-beta primer mix. A template-switch adaptor that had 12 random nucleotides put a tag on each cDNA molecule. TCRdb re-called the 5' RACE reads with MiXCR, one entry per CDR3 protein. The sample lists fewer than 800,000 distinct CDR3 sequences, roughly 21% seen once, with 3.5% to 4% in the top ten. V was clipped by 4 bases and J by 5 bases; unmatched bases: 10. The CDR3 has 16 amino acids. In germline, CDR1 is SGHRS, CDR2 YFSETQ. A few counts support this clonotype.

The TCR sequence derives from a man aged 65 to 85 in good health. The sequenced sample consisted of blood. This chain joins TRBV5-1 and TRBJ2-1; 9 bases line up with TRBD1. CDR3 sequence reads: CASSPLQGALDNEQFF. For the CDR3, the DNA is TGCGCCAGCAGCCCCCTACAGGGGGCGTTGGACAATGAGCAGTTCTTC.